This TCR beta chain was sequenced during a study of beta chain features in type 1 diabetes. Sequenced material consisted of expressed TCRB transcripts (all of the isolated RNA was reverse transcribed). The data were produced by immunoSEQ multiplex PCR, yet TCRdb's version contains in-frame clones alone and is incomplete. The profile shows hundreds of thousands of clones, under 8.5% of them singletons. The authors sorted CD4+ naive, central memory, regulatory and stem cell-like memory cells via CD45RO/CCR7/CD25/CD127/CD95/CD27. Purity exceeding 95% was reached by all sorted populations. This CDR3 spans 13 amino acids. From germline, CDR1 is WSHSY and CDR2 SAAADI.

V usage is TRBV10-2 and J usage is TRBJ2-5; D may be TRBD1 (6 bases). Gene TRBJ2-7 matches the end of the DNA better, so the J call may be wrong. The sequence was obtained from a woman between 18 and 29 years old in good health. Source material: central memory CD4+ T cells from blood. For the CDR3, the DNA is TGCGCCAGCACGTCCGCAGGGGCCTACGAGCAGTACTTC. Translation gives CASTSAGAYEQYF.